This TCR beta chain was sequenced in a study of circulating and synovial CD4+ cells in juvenile arthritis. The CDR3 runs 17 residues. On this clone: Its antigen is not identified.

TCRdb's table, derived via immunoSEQ multiplex PCR, lists solely in-frame clones and lacks some. The sample holds about 36,000 clones, roughly 94% seen once. The study, taken as a whole, reports: Circulating pathogenic-like lymphocytes shared a substantially higher fraction of CDR3 sequences with synovium than bulk blood. Shared-clonotype fractions with synovium likely underestimate full repertoire overlap.

Material for sequencing was CD4+ T cells from blood. V is TRBV21-1 and J is TRBJ2-5; TRBD1 was called by the table and not checked on the DNA. The DNA matches TRBJ2-7 better at its end, which makes the J call doubtful. TRBV21-1 is listed as a pseudogene. The receptor was derived from a human donor with juvenile idiopathic arthritis. As DNA, the CDR3 is TGTGCCAGCAGCGCAAGCCCCCGGGACAGAGGGTTCGACGAGCAGTACTTC. Amino acid sequence: CASSASPRDRGFDEQYF.